Below are 18 T cell receptor beta chains sequenced from a single sample in a study of cytomegalovirus exposure and HLA in healthy donors. The study ran its PCR with 60 Vbeta and 13 Jbeta primers. The repertoire was sequenced with immunoSEQ multiplex PCR; TCRdb's copy has only in-frame clones and lacks some. The data contain 150,000 or so clones, roughly 75% of them seen just once; the ten biggest clones take up about 3.5%. The sequenced material came from PBMCs. The receptors stem from a middle-aged man in good health and CMV-seronegative.

The V and J genes are TRBV15 and TRBJ1-2; D is uncertain. The CDR3 is 13 amino acids. CDR1 and CDR2 (germline): LNHNV, YYDKDF (reference sequence). Trimming stripped 5 bases from V and 4 bases from J, with 11 bases between. In DNA, the CDR3 is TGTGCCACCAGCTCCGGGGTTGGCTATGGCTACACCTTC. Translation gives CATSSGVGYGYTF.

This chain joins TRBV11-2 and TRBJ1-2; 8 bases line up with TRBD1. CDR3 length: 15 residues. The V gene end was trimmed by 6 bases and the J gene end by 1 base; junction bases not matched to a gene: 7. Germline loops: CDR1 SGHAT, CDR2 FQNNGV. CDR3 sequence: CASSPGTGRNYGYTF. The CDR3, as DNA: TGTGCCAGCAGTCCTGGGACAGGCCGTAACTATGGCTACACCTTC.

CDR3 loop: CASTGSHGGSTYEQYF. CDR3 in DNA: TGTGCCAGCACCGGAAGCCACGGAGGGAGCACCTACGAGCAGTACTTC. The chain joins TRBV7-8 to TRBJ2-7; a possible D gene is TRBD2 (6 bases). Trimming took 7 bases from V and 2 from J, leaving 21 bases between them. The CDR3 runs 16 residues. Looked up from germline, CDR1 is SGHVS and CDR2 is FQNEAQ.

This rearrangement joins TRBV27 to TRBJ1-1; 8 nucleotides line up with TRBD1. The CDR3 totals 14 residues. After removal of 8 bases from V and 3 bases from J, the junction contained 8 bases not matched to a gene. CDR1 MNHEY and CDR2 SMNVEV come from the germline V gene (reference sequence). The CDR3 sequence is CASGRTGKDTEAFF. The CDR3 DNA is TGTGCCAGCGGAAGGACAGGGAAGGACACTGAAGCTTTCTTT.

V and J are TRBV6-6 and TRBJ2-7, with 7 nucleotides matching TRBD2. With V trimmed by 10 bases and J by 1 base, 7 bases remained unmatched. Germline V CDR1 and CDR2: MNHNY, SVGAGI (reference sequence). This CDR3 has 13 amino acids. CDR3 loop: CATAGSSSYEQYF. In nucleotides, the CDR3 is TGTGCCACAGCGGGATCGAGTTCCTACGAGCAGTACTTC.

This clone has only a few counts. This chain links TRBV4-1 with TRBJ2-7; TRBD2 matches at 7 bases. Trimming at V came to 4 bases and at J to 3 bases, leaving 12 bases not matched to a gene. The CDR3 has 16 amino acids. Per the germline V gene, CDR1 is MGHRA and CDR2 is YSYEKL. CDR3 in DNA: TGCGCCAGCAGCCCACGTGAGGGAGGGCTTAGCTACGAGCAGTACTTC. It specifies CASSPREGGLSYEQYF.

The genes are TRBV6-5 and TRBJ2-1; tentative D call: TRBD1 (6 bases). V lost 2 bases to trimming and J lost 6 bases, with 11 bases between them. The CDR3 length is 14 residues. Germline-derived CDR1 and CDR2 are MNHEY and SVGAGI. The CDR3 loop is CASSYALGGNEQFF. The CDR3 DNA reads as TGTGCCAGCAGTTACGCACTAGGGGGCAATGAGCAGTTCTTC.

The V gene is TRBV19, the J gene TRBJ1-2; 8 positions match TRBD1. CDR1 and CDR2 (germline): LNHDA, SQIVND (reference sequence). V lost 3 bases, J lost 2 bases, and 5 bases stayed unmatched. The CDR3 is 15 residues long. CDR3 bases: TGTGCCAGTAGTATCGATCAGGGGGCCAACTATGGCTACACCTTC. It encodes CASSIDQGANYGYTF.

This chain links TRBV2 with TRBJ2-1, with D possibly being TRBD2 (5 bases). CDR3 size: 13 residues. With 6 bases removed from V and 15 bases from J, the gap between germline ends came to 21 bases. Germline-derived CDR1 and CDR2 are SNHLY and FYNNEI. The CDR3 spells CASSLNGKSSSFF. The CDR3 DNA follows: TGTGCCAGCAGCCTAAACGGGAAGTCATCCTCGTTCTTC.

The CDR3 region has the DNA TGTTTTTTCAAGCAGAAGGCGGCATACGAGCAGTACTTC. It encodes CFFKQKAAYEQYF. The V call is TRBV2, the J call TRBJ2-7, with D unclear. CDR1 SNHLY and CDR2 FYNNEI come from the germline V gene. The CDR3 covers 13 residues.

J is TRBJ2-5 and V is TRBV4-2, with 11 bases that match TRBD2. The CDR3 runs to 17 residues. J gave up 6 bases and V 1 base, and 10 bases lay outside the gene matches. From germline, CDR1 is LGHNA and CDR2 YNFKEQ. CDR3 protein: CASSQGLAGGVLKTQYF. In DNA form, the CDR3 reads TGTGCCAGCAGCCAAGGGCTAGCGGGGGGAGTGTTGAAGACCCAGTACTTC.

Of note for this clone: The junction and the germline gene differ at one end; a read error may be behind it. The rearrangement uses TRBV19 and TRBJ1-1; no definite D call. This CDR3 is built from 14 residues. Germline CDR1 LNHDA, CDR2 SQIVND (reference sequence). CDR3 sequence: CASSIRGLNSEAFF. CDR3 in DNA: TGTGCCAGTAGTATCCGCGGATTGAACTCTGAAGCTTTCTTT.

The count of this clone is one. The V gene is TRBV6-5, the J gene TRBJ1-2; a possible D gene is TRBD1 (6 bases). Trimming removed 0 bases at V and 8 bases at J, with 13 bases between. In germline, CDR1 is MNHEY, CDR2 SVGAGI. CDR3 size: 14 residues. DNA of the CDR3: TGTGCCAGCAGTTACTCGATGTCAGGGGAGGGCTACACCTTC. It translates to CASSYSMSGEGYTF.

V usage is TRBV6-1 and J usage is TRBJ1-1, with no clear D. From germline, CDR1 is MNHNS and CDR2 SASEGT. Trimming cost V 8 bases and J 0 bases, with 13 bases left between them. This CDR3 has 14 residues. DNA of the CDR3: TGTGCCAGCCTGGTCTCAGTTATGAACACTGAAGCTTTCTTT. Its protein product is CASLVSVMNTEAFF.

The chain employs TRBV27 and TRBJ1-1, with D perhaps TRBD1 (5 bases). This CDR3 is built from 13 residues. V lost 8 bases to trimming and J lost 2 bases, with 12 bases between them. The germline V gene encodes CDR1 MNHEY and CDR2 SMNVEV (reference sequence). The CDR3 loop reads CASGMTVNTEAFF. CDR3 DNA: TGTGCCAGCGGGATGACAGTTAACACTGAAGCTTTCTTT.

CDR3 DNA: TGTGCCAGCAGCCAAGACTCGAGCGGGGGGGCCGGTGGTGGCAAAAACATTCAGTACTTC. It is translated as CASSQDSSGGAGGGKNIQYF. This chain uses TRBV4-2 with TRBJ2-4, with 10 bases identical to TRBD2. The CDR3 is made up of 20 amino acids. V shed 0 bases and J 3 bases; nucleotides not matched to a gene: 14. CDR1 LGHNA and CDR2 YNFKEQ come from the germline V gene.

This clone came up once. The chain recombines TRBV30 with TRBJ1-1; the D gene is possibly TRBD1 (5 bases). The V gene lost 0 bases and the J gene lost 7 bases, with 12 bases spanning the gap. There are 13 residues in the CDR3. In germline, CDR1 is GTSNPN, CDR2 SVGIG (reference sequence). The chain's CDR3 is CAWSVKGAFEAFF. The CDR3 DNA reads TGTGCCTGGAGTGTAAAAGGGGCGTTTGAAGCTTTCTTT.

The chain couples TRBV7-3 to TRBJ2-2; 8 nucleotides align to TRBD2. Per the germline V gene, CDR1 is SGHTA and CDR2 is FQGTGA. The CDR3 totals 15 residues. V shed 3 bases and J 5 bases; nucleotides not matched to a gene: 5. CDR3 bases: TGTGCCAGCAGCTTCGGGGGGGCCGGGACCGGGGAGCTGTTTTTT. Its protein is CASSFGGAGTGELFF. The complete variable domain, with remaining parts taken from reference TRBV7-3 and TRBJ2-2, reads GAGVSQTPSNKVTEKGKYVELRCDPISGHTALYWYRQSLGQGPEFLIYFQGTGAADDSGLPNDRFFAVRPEGSVSTLKIQRTERGDSAVYLCASSFGGAGTGELFFGEGSRLTVL.